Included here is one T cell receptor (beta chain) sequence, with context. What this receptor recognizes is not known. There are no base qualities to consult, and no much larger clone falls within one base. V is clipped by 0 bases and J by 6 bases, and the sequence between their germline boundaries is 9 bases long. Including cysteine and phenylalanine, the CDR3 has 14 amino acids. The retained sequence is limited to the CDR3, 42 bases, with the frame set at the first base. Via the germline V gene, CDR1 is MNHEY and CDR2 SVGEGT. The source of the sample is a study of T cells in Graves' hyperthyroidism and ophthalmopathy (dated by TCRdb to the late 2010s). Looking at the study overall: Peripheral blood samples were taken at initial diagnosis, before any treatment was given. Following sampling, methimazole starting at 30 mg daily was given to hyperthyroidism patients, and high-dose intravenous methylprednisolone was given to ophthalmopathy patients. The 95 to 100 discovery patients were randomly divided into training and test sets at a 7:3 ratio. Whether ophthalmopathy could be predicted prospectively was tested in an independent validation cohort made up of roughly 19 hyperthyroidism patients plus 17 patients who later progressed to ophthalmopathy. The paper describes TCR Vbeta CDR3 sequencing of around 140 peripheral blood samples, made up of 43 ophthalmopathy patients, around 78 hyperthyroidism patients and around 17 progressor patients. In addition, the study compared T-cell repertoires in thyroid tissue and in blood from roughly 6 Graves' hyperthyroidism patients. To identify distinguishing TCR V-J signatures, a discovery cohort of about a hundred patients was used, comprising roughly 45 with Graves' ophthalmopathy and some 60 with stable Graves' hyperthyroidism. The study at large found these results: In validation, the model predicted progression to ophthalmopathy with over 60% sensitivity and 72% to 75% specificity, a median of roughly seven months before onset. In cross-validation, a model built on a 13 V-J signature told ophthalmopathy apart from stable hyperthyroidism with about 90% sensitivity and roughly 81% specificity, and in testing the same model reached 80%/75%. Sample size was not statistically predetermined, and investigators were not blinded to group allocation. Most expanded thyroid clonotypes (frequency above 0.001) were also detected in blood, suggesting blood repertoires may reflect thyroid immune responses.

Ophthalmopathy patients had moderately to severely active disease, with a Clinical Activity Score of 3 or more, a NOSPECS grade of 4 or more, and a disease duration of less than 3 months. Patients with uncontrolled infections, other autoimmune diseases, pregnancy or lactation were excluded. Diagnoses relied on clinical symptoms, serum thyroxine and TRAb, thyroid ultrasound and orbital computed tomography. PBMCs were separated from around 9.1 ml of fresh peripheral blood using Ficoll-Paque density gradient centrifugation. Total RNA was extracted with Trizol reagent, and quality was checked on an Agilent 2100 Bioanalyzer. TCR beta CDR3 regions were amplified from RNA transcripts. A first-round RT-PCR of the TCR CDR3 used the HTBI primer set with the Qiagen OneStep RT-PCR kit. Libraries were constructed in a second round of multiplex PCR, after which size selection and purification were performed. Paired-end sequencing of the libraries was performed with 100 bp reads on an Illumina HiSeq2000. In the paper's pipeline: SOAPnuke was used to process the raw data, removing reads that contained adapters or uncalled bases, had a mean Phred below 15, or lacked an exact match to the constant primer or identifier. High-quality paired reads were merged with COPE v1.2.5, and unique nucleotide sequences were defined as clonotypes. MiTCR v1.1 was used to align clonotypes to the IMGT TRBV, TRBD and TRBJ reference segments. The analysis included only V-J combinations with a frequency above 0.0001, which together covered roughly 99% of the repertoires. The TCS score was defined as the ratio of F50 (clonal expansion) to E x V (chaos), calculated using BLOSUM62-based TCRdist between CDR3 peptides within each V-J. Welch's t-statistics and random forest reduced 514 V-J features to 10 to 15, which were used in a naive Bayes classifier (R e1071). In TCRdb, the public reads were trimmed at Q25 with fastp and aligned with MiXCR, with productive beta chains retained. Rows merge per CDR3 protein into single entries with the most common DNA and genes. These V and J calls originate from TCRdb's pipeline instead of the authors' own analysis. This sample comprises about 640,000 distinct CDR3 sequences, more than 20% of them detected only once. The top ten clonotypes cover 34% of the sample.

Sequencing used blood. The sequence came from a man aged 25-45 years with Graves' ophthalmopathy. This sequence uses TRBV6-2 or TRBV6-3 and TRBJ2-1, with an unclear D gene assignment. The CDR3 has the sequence CASSYSAGFNEQFF. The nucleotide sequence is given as TGTGCCAGCAGTTACTCAGCCGGGTTCAATGAGCAGTTCTTC.